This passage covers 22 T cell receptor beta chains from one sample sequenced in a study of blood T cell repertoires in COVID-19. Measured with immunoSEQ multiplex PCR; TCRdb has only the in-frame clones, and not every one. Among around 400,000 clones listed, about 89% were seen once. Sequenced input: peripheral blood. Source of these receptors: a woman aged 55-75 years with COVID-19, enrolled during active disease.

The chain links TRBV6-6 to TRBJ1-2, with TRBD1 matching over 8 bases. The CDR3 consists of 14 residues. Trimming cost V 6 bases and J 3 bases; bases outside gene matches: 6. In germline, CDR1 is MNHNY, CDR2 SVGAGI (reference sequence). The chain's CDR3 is CASRTQGAHYGYTF. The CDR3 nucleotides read TGTGCCAGCAGGACTCAGGGGGCGCACTATGGCTACACCTTC.

The CDR3: CSVEKGSPSYEQYF. The CDR3 DNA reads as TGCAGCGTTGAAAAGGGGTCCCCCTCCTACGAGCAGTACTTC. This chain links TRBV29-1 with TRBJ2-7, with D maybe TRBD1 (5 bases). The germline gives CDR1 SQVTM, CDR2 ANQGSEA. Trimming took off 2 bases at V and 0 bases at J, with 11 bases between the two ends. This CDR3 is built from 14 residues.

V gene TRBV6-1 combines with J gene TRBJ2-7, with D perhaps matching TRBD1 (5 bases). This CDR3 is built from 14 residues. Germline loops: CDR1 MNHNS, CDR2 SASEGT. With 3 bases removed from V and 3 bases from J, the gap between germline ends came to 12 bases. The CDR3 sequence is CASSELGPYYEQYF. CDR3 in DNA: TGTGCCAGCAGTGAGTTGGGGCCCTACTACGAGCAGTACTTC.

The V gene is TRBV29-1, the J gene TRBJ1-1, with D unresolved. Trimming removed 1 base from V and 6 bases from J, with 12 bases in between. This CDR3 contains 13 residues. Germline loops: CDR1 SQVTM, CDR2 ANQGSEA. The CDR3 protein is CSVEVNSGPEAFF. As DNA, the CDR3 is TGCAGCGTTGAAGTTAACAGTGGCCCTGAAGCTTTCTTT.

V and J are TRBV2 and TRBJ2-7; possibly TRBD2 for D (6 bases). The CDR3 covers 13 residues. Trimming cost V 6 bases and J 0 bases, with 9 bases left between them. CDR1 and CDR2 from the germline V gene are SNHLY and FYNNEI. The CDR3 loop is CASRRDGSYEQYF. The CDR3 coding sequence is TGTGCCAGCAGGCGGGACGGCTCCTACGAGCAGTACTTC.

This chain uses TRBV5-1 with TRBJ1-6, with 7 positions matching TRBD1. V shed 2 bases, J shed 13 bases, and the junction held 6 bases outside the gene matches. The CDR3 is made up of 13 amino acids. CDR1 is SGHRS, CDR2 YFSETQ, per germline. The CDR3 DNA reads TGCGCCAGCAGCTTAACAGGGGCTTCTCCCCTCCACTTT. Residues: CASSLTGASPLHF.

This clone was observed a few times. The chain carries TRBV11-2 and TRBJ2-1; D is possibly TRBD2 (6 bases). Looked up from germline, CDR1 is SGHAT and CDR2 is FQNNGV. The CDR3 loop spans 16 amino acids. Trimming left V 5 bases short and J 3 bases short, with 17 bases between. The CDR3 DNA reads TGTGCCAGCAGCCTCTTTGGGGCTAGCGTCTACAATGAGCAGTTCTTC. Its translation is CASSLFGASVYNEQFF.

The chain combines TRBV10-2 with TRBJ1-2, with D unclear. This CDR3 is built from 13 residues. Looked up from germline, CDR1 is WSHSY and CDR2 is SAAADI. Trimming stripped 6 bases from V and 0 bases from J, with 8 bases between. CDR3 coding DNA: TGCGCCAGCAGGGCGGGAGCTAACTATGGCTACACCTTC. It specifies CASRAGANYGYTF.

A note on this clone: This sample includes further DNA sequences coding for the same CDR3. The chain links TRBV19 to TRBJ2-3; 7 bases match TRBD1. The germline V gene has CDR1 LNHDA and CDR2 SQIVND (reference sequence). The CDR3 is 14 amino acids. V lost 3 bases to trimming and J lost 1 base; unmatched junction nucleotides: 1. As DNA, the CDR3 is TGTGCCAGTAGTATTACAGGGGGCACAGATACGCAGTATTTT. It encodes CASSITGGTDTQYF.

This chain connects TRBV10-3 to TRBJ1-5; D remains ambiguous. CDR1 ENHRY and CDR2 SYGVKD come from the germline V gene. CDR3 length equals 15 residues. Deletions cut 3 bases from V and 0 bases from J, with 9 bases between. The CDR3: CAISDGQNSNQPQHF. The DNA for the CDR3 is TGTGCCATCAGTGATGGGCAGAATAGCAATCAGCCCCAGCATTTT.

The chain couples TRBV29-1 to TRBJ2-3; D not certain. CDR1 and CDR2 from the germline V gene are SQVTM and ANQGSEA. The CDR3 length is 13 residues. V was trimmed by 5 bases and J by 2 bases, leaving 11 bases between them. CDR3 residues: CSVMRLSTDTQYF. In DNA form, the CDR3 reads TGCAGCGTTATGAGGCTTTCCACAGATACGCAGTATTTT.

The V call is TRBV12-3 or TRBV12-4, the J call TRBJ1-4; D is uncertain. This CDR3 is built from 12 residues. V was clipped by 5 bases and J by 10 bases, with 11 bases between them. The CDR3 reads CASSESSGKLFF. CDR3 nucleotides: TGTGCCAGCAGTGAAAGTTCCGGAAAACTGTTTTTT.

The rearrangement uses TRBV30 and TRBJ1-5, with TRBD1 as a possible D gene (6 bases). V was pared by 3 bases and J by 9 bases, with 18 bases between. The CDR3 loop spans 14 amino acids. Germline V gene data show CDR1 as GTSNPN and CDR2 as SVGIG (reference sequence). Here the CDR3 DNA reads TGTGCCTGGAGCAATAGGGGGGGCCCGGGGCCCCAGCATTTT. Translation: CAWSNRGGPGPQHF.

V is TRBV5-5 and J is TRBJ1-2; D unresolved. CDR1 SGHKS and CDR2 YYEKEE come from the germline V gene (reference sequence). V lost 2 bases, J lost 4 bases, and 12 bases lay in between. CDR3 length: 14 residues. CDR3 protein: CASSLGRRGYGYTF. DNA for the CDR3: TGTGCCAGCAGCTTAGGCCGGCGGGGCTATGGCTACACCTTC.

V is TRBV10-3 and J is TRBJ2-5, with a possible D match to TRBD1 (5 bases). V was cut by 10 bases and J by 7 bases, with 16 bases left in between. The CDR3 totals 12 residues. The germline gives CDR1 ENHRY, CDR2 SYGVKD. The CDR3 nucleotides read TGTGCCACCGGACAATCGACGGGGACCCAGTACTTC. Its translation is CATGQSTGTQYF.

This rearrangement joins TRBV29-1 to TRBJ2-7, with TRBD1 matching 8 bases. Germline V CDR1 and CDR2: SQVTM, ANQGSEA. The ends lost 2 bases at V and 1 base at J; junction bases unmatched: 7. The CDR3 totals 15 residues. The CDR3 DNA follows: TGCAGCGTTGAAAGCGGACAGGGAATATCCTACGAGCAGTACTTC. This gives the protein CSVESGQGISYEQYF.

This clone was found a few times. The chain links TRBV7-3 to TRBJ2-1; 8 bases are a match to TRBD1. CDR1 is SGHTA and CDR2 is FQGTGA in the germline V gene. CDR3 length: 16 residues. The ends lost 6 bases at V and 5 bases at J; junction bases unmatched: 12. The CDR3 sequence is CASRFGQGWRDNEQFF. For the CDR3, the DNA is TGTGCCAGCAGGTTCGGACAGGGTTGGCGAGACAATGAGCAGTTCTTC.

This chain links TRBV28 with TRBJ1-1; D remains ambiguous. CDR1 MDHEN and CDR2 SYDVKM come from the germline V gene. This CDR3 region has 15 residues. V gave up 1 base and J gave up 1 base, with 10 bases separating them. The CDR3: CASSLLGNPNTEAFF. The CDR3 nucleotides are TGTGCCAGCAGTTTATTGGGCAACCCGAACACTGAAGCTTTCTTT.

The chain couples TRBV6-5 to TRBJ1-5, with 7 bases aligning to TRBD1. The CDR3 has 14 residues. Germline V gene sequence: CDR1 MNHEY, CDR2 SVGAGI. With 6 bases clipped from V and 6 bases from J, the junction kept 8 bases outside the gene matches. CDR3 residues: CASSRAQGGQPQHF. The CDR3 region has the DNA TGTGCCAGCAGCCGAGCCCAGGGGGGTCAGCCCCAGCATTTT.

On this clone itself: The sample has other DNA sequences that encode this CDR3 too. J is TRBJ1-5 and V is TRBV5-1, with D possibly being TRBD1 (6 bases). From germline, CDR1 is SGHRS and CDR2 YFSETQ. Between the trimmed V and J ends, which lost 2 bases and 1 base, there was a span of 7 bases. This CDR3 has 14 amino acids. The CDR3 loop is CASSLGGSNQPQHF. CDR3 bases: TGCGCCAGCAGCTTAGGGGGAAGCAATCAGCCCCAGCATTTT.

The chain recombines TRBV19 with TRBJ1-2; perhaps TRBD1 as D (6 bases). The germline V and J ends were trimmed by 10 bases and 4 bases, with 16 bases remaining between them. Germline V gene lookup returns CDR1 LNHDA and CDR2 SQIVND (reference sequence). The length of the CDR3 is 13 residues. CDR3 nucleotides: TGTGCCACCCTCCAGGACAGACTCTATGGCTACACCTTC. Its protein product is CATLQDRLYGYTF.

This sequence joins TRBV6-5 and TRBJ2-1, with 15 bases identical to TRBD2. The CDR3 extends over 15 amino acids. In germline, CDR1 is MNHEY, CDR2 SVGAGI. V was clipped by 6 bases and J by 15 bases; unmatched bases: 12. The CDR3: CASSSGTSGGNPAFF. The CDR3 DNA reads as TGTGCCAGCAGCTCCGGGACTAGCGGGGGGAATCCTGCGTTCTTC.